What follows are 18 T cell receptor beta chains derived from one specimen sequenced in a study of CD8+CD57+ T cells in acquired aplastic anemia. Genomic DNA, serving as template, underwent TCR beta VDJ and CDR3 profiling. TCRdb called the reads again in MiXCR, with one record for every CDR3 protein. Of about 110,000 distinct CDR3 sequences detected, 51% appear once; the ten largest clones hold around a third. Material: sorted CD4+, CD8+, or CD8+CD57+ T cells (not recorded which) from PBMCs. Receptors were obtained from a human donor in good health, serving as a control.

This sequence joins TRBV19 and TRBJ2-3; D might be TRBD1 (6 bases). V was clipped by 1 base and J by 8 bases, with 13 bases between them. Germline V gene sequence: CDR1 LNHDA, CDR2 SQIVND (reference sequence). This CDR3 spans 14 amino acids. Written as DNA, the CDR3 is TGTGCCAGTAGTATAGCCCTGGGGGCCGTTACGCAGTATTTT. Protein product: CASSIALGAVTQYF.

The chain uses TRBV5-1 and TRBJ2-1, with D tentatively TRBD1 (5 bases). In germline, CDR1 is SGHRS, CDR2 YFSETQ. The CDR3 is 11 residues long. Trimming removed 2 bases from V and 10 bases from J, with 7 bases in between. The CDR3, as DNA: TGCGCCAGCAGCTTTGCAGGGGAGCAGTTCTTC. Residues: CASSFAGEQFF. Full variable domain (missing parts from reference TRBV5-1 and TRBJ2-1): KAGVTQTPRYLIKTRGQQVTLSCSPISGHRSVSWYQQTPGQGLQFLFEYFSETQRNKGNFPGRFSGRQFSNSRSEMNVSTLELGDSALYLCASSFAGEQFFGPGTRLTVL.

The genes are TRBV13 and TRBJ2-5, with 7 bases fitting TRBD1. Germline V gene lookup returns CDR1 PRHDT and CDR2 FYEKMQ (reference sequence). The trim removed 8 bases at V and 2 bases at J, leaving 8 bases unmatched. The CDR3 is 14 amino acids. This CDR3 reads CASRKQGLQETQYF. The CDR3 DNA reads as TGTGCCAGCCGAAAACAGGGGCTACAAGAGACCCAGTACTTC. The variable domain in full, completed from reference TRBV13 and TRBJ2-5, reads AAGVIQSPRHLIKEKRETATLKCYPIPRHDTVYWYQQGPGQDPQFLISFYEKMQSDKGSIPDRFSAQQFSDYHSELNMSSLELGDSALYFCASRKQGLQETQYFGPGTRLLVL.

This clonotype was observed many times. The gene calls are TRBV6-1 and TRBJ1-2; possible D gene TRBD1, 6 bases. Per germline, CDR1 MNHNS and CDR2 SASEGT. This CDR3 is built from 11 residues. Trimming left V 6 bases short and J 8 bases short, with 10 bases between. The CDR3 loop is CASSTGKGYTF. The CDR3 nucleotides read TGTGCCAGCAGCACAGGGAAGGGCTACACCTTC.

In its sample, this clonotype was seen a few times. The chain links TRBV20-1 to TRBJ2-3, with D possibly matching TRBD2 (6 bases). Trimming cost V 5 bases and J 2 bases, with 11 bases left between them. Germline V gene data show CDR1 as DFQATT and CDR2 as SNEGSKA (reference sequence). The CDR3 totals 13 residues. This CDR3 reads CSASGVLTDTQYF. The DNA for the CDR3 is TGCAGTGCTTCGGGAGTCCTCACAGATACGCAGTATTTT.

This clonotype was detected once. The rearrangement joins TRBV20-1 to TRBJ2-3; 10 bases map to TRBD2. This CDR3 spans 16 amino acids. CDR1 is DFQATT, CDR2 SNEGSKA, per germline (reference sequence). J lost 2 bases, V lost 5 bases, and 10 bases had no gene match. As DNA, the CDR3 is TGCAGTGCTCGACCGGTACTAGCGGGGTCCACAGATACGCAGTATTTT. It is translated as CSARPVLAGSTDTQYF.

This clonotype has ten or more counts. V is TRBV25-1 and J is TRBJ2-7; D may be TRBD1 (6 bases). The CDR3 extends over 14 amino acids. Germline CDR1 and CDR2: MGHDK and SYGVNS. Trimming shortened V by 6 bases and J by 1 base, and 13 bases separated the two germline ends. The CDR3 loop reads CASRPTGPSYEQYF. CDR3 coding DNA: TGTGCCAGCAGGCCAACAGGGCCTTCCTACGAGCAGTACTTC.

A single count supports this clonotype. A read error may be the cause here, since a much bigger clone is one base away. V usage is TRBV9 and J usage is TRBJ1-1; D gene uncertain. The V gene's germline CDR1 is SGDLS and CDR2 YYNGEE. This CDR3 comprises 13 residues. CDR3 region: CASSVGMNAEAFF. DNA of the CDR3: TGTGCCAGCAGCGTAGGCATGAACGCTGAAGCTTTCTTT.

This chain joins TRBV11-3 and TRBJ1-6; perhaps TRBD1 as D (6 bases). The V and J ends lost 6 bases and 8 bases respectively, with 11 bases between them. Germline CDR1 SGHNT, CDR2 YENEEA. The CDR3 has 13 residues. The CDR3 DNA reads TGTGCCAGCAGTATTGAGGGGGATTCACCCCTCCACTTT. Its translation: CASSIEGDSPLHF.

The chain couples TRBV24-1 to TRBJ1-5; maybe TRBD1 (6 bases). The CDR3 runs to 17 residues. V lost 4 bases and J 0 bases, leaving 15 bases between the germline ends. Germline V gene data show CDR1 as KGHDR and CDR2 as SFDVKD. The CDR3 protein is CATSERATGHSNQPQHF. CDR3 in DNA: TGTGCCACCAGTGAACGCGCTACAGGGCATAGCAATCAGCCCCAGCATTTT.

The chain uses TRBV2 and TRBJ2-5, with TRBD1 matching 9 bases. The J call may not be correct, given that the DNA end is closer to TRBJ2-7. The CDR3 sequence is 14 residues long. Germline-derived CDR1 and CDR2 are SNHLY and FYNNEI. The CDR3 DNA follows: TGTGCCAGCAGGGGACAGGGTGGATCCTACGAGCAGTACGTC. It is translated as CASRGQGGSYEQYV.

Many counts were recorded for this clonotype. The rearrangement uses TRBV27 and TRBJ2-1; 7 positions match TRBD1. CDR3 length: 13 residues. Germline CDR1 and CDR2: MNHEY and SMNVEV (reference sequence). V lost 1 base and J lost 9; bases outside the gene matches: 3. The DNA of the CDR3 is TGTGCCAGCAGTTTATTGAAGGGGGCTGAGCAGTTCTTC. It translates to CASSLLKGAEQFF.

This clonotype was detected many times. CDR3 DNA sequence: TGCGCCAGCAGCTTGAGCCGGACAGATTCCTACAATGAGCAGTTCTTC. Translated, it gives CASSLSRTDSYNEQFF. The chain is built from TRBV5-1 and TRBJ2-1, with a weak D call TRBD1 (6 bases). Germline loops: CDR1 SGHRS, CDR2 YFSETQ. The CDR3 runs to 16 residues. The V and J ends lost 1 base and 1 base respectively, with 12 bases between them.

This clonotype was observed many times. The chain couples TRBV20-1 to TRBJ2-3; 12 nucleotides align to TRBD2. Germline assignment: CDR1 DFQATT and CDR2 SNEGSKA (reference sequence). The length of the CDR3 is 17 residues. The ends lost 5 bases at V and 5 bases at J; junction bases unmatched: 14. CDR3 in DNA: TGCAGTGCTCTGCCCCTGGCTAGCGGGGGGGCCGAAGATACGCAGTATTTT. Encoded protein: CSALPLASGGAEDTQYF.

The CDR3 loop reads CASSRSTDSGANVLTF. Written as DNA, the CDR3 is TGTGCCAGTAGCCGTTCGACAGACTCTGGGGCCAACGTCCTGACTTTC. The J gene is TRBJ2-6, the V gene TRBV19; the D gene is possibly TRBD1 (5 bases). Germline-derived CDR1 and CDR2 are LNHDA and SQIVND (reference sequence). Trimming stripped 6 bases from V and 0 bases from J, with 12 bases between. The CDR3 is made up of 16 amino acids.

The genes are TRBV2 and TRBJ1-2; D uncertain. The length of the CDR3 is 14 residues. Germline V CDR1 and CDR2: SNHLY, FYNNEI. With 4 bases removed from V and 2 bases from J, the gap between germline ends came to 11 bases. The CDR3 DNA sequence: TGTGCCAGCAGTGGGTCGGGCGCCAACTATGGCTACACCTTC. Translated: CASSGSGANYGYTF.

There are many counts of this clonotype. This rearrangement joins TRBV9 to TRBJ1-1, with D maybe TRBD1 (5 bases). The CDR3 contains 15 residues. Trimming left V 7 bases short and J 1 base short, with 17 bases between. Germline-derived CDR1 and CDR2 are SGDLS and YYNGEE. In DNA, the CDR3 is TGTGCCAGCGCTCGGGGCGGTCCTTGGAACACTGAAGCTTTCTTT. It translates to CASARGGPWNTEAFF. The complete variable domain, with remaining parts taken from reference TRBV9 and TRBJ1-1, reads DSGVTQTPKHLITATGQRVTLRCSPRSGDLSVYWYQQSLDQGLQFLIQYYNGEERAKGNILERFSAQQFPDLHSELNLSSLELGDSALYFCASARGGPWNTEAFFGQGTRLTVV.

A word on this clonotype: A much larger clone sits a single nucleotide away, making a read error possible. No conserved phenylalanine or tryptophan is present at the end of the CDR3, so a read error is the likely explanation. The chain uses TRBV4-3 and TRBJ2-1; D uncertain. The CDR3 has 14 residues. Trimming stripped 3 bases from V and 3 bases from J, with 9 bases between. Germline CDR1 LGHNA, CDR2 YSLEER. The CDR3 DNA sequence: TGCGCCAGCAGCCAGGACCGTGTCTACAATGAGCAGTTCTCC. It is translated as CASSQDRVYNEQFS.